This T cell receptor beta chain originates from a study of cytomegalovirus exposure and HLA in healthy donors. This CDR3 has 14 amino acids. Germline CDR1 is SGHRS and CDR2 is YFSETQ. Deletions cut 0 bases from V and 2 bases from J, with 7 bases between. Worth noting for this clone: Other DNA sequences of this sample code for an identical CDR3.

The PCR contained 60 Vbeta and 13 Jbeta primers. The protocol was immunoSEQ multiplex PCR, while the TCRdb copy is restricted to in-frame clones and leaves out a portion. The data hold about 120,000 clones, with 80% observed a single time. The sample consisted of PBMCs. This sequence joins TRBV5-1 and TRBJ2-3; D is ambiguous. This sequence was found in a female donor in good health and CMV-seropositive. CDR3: CASSLGLATDTQYF. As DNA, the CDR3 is TGCGCCAGCAGCTTGGGTTTAGCCACAGATACGCAGTATTTT.